This TCR beta chain was captured by sequencing in a study of molecular identifiers for immune sequencing clone quantification. MiXCR, run by TCRdb on the PCR reads, gives a single entry per CDR3 protein. The sample has around 480,000 distinct CDR3 sequences, 20% to 25% seen once. Germline-derived CDR1 and CDR2 are ENHRY and SYGVKD. J was trimmed by 2 bases and V by 10 bases; bases with no gene match: 9. This CDR3 comprises 14 residues. The sequencing sample was made of naive CD8+ T cells from blood, with Jurkat cell RNA spiked in. Subset of the sample: FACS-sorted CD8+CD4-CCR7+CD45RA+ naive T cells. The chain carries TRBV10-3 and TRBJ2-7, with TRBD1 identical over 9 bases. The sequence came from a human donor in good health. Some libraries in this study had Jurkat cell RNA spiked in. The CDR3 nucleotides read TGTGCCACAGCCGGGTGGGACAGGGCCTACGAGCAGTACTTC. Its protein is CATAGWDRAYEQYF.